These 16 T cell receptor beta chains were all obtained from the same sample, sequenced in a study of CD8 T cells in ankylosing spondylitis. TCRdb re-derived calls from the 5' RACE reads in MiXCR, one entry per CDR3 protein. The data contain under 300,000 distinct CDR3 sequences, roughly a tenth of them singletons. The sample was blood, either unsorted or a sorted T cell fraction (not recorded which). Receptors were obtained from a male donor with ankylosing spondylitis or in good health (not recorded which).

This clonotype occurred many times. The chain couples TRBV20-1 to TRBJ2-3; D possibly corresponds to TRBD1 (6 bases). Germline V lookup: CDR1 DFQATT, CDR2 SNEGSKA (reference sequence). This CDR3 has 15 residues. With 2 bases removed from V and 0 bases from J, the gap between germline ends came to 12 bases. CDR3 loop: CSARITGSSTDTQYF. CDR3 in DNA: TGCAGTGCTAGAATCACAGGGTCTAGCACAGATACGCAGTATTTT.

The chain couples TRBV6-2 or TRBV6-3 to TRBJ2-3, with 10 positions matching TRBD1. The CDR3 runs to 16 residues. In germline, CDR1 is MNHEY, CDR2 SVGEGT. With V trimmed by 6 bases and J by 4 bases, 10 bases remained unmatched. DNA for the CDR3: TGTGCCAGCAGATCCCCGGGACAGGGGAACCCAGATACGCAGTATTTT. It encodes CASRSPGQGNPDTQYF.

The table lists this clonotype with many counts. This chain connects TRBV20-1 to TRBJ2-5; TRBD2 aligns across 10 bases. The germline gives CDR1 DFQATT, CDR2 SNEGSKA (reference sequence). Losses at the gene ends were 8 bases for V and 5 bases for J; bases not matched to a gene: 23. There are 18 residues in the CDR3. The CDR3 DNA sequence: TGCAGTCCGAAGGGGTCGGGACAGCTCCTAGCGGGAGCTGAGACCCAGTACTTC. Translated: CSPKGSGQLLAGAETQYF.

This clonotype was seen ten or more times. The rearrangement uses TRBV29-1 and TRBJ2-1, with 16 bases matching TRBD2. Germline CDR1 SQVTM, CDR2 ANQGSEA. The CDR3 has 17 amino acids. J lost 6 bases, V lost 7 bases, and 12 bases had no gene match. The CDR3 loop reads CSGAGTSGRARINEQFF. Written as DNA, the CDR3 is TGCAGCGGAGCGGGGACTAGCGGGAGGGCCAGGATCAATGAGCAGTTCTTC.

This clonotype was seen at least ten times. The chain employs TRBV6-2 or TRBV6-3 and TRBJ2-1; 10 nucleotides align to TRBD2. The ends lost 7 bases at V and 4 bases at J; junction bases unmatched: 7. The V gene's germline CDR1 is MNHEY and CDR2 SVGEGT. CDR3 size: 15 residues. CDR3 sequence reads: CASTPTSGIYNEQFF. CDR3 nucleotide sequence: TGTGCCAGCACTCCCACTAGCGGGATTTACAATGAGCAGTTCTTC.

This clonotype turned up a few times. The rearrangement uses TRBV12-5 and TRBJ1-5, with 7 bases aligning to TRBD1. After removal of 2 bases from V and 2 bases from J, the junction contained 0 bases not matched to a gene. This CDR3 has 14 amino acids. CDR1 and CDR2 (germline): LGHNT, FRNRAP. The CDR3 region has the DNA TGTGCTAGTGGTTTGACAGGGGGCAATCAGCCCCAGCATTTT. It is translated as CASGLTGGNQPQHF.

There are many counts of this clonotype. V gene TRBV30 combines with J gene TRBJ2-3; the D is unclear. Germline V gene data show CDR1 as GTSNPN and CDR2 as SVGIG (reference sequence). Trimming cost V 3 bases and J 1 base, with 2 bases left between them. The length of the CDR3 is 11 residues. As DNA, the CDR3 is TGTGCCTGGAGGGGCACAGATACGCAGTATTTT. This sequence encodes CAWRGTDTQYF.

This clonotype was found a few times. This chain links TRBV30 with TRBJ1-6; tentative D call: TRBD1 (6 bases). Germline V gene data show CDR1 as GTSNPN and CDR2 as SVGIG (reference sequence). Trimming cost V 4 bases and J 3 bases, with 16 bases left between them. The CDR3 runs 16 residues. The CDR3 loop is CAWTPPRGVYNSPLHF. The CDR3 DNA reads TGTGCCTGGACCCCTCCCAGGGGCGTCTATAATTCACCCCTCCACTTT.

This clonotype was seen at least ten times. This chain links TRBV12-3 or TRBV12-4 with TRBJ1-2, with D perhaps matching TRBD1 (5 bases). The ends were cut back, 5 bases at V and 6 bases at J, with 19 bases in the middle. CDR3 size: 15 residues. As DNA, the CDR3 is TGTGCCAGCAGTCCCCTTTCGCAGGGAGGCAATGGCTACACCTTC. Translating gives CASSPLSQGGNGYTF.

V gene TRBV10-3 combines with J gene TRBJ2-1, with TRBD2 identical over 11 bases. The CDR3 extends over 18 amino acids. After removal of 0 bases from V and 6 bases from J, the junction contained 10 bases not matched to a gene. Germline lookup yields CDR1 ENHRY and CDR2 SYGVKD. CDR3 region: CAISESVASGRLLNEQFF. DNA for the CDR3: TGTGCCATCAGTGAGTCGGTGGCTAGCGGGAGGCTCCTCAATGAGCAGTTCTTC.

This clonotype was observed many times. J is TRBJ2-5 and V is TRBV5-1, with D maybe TRBD2 (7 bases). Per germline, CDR1 SGHRS and CDR2 YFSETQ. The CDR3 extends over 14 amino acids. The ends were cut back, 5 bases at V and 5 bases at J, with 16 bases in the middle. The CDR3 coding sequence is TGCGCCAGCAGTAGGGGGGGGGCGCAGGAGACCCAGTACTTC. As protein: CASSRGGAQETQYF.

This clonotype came up many times. The V and J genes are TRBV29-1 and TRBJ2-3; weak D call: TRBD1 (6 bases). Trimming removed 7 bases at V and 2 bases at J, with 13 bases between. This CDR3 region has 13 residues. CDR1 is SQVTM and CDR2 is ANQGSEA in the germline V gene. This CDR3 reads CSAPTGPTDTQYF. The CDR3 DNA reads TGCAGCGCCCCGACAGGTCCCACAGATACGCAGTATTTT.

This clonotype was seen more than once but under ten times. V gene TRBV6-5 combines with J gene TRBJ1-5, with D perhaps matching TRBD1 (6 bases). Trimming removed 4 bases from V and 0 bases from J, with 13 bases in between. The CDR3 spans 16 residues. Germline lookup yields CDR1 MNHEY and CDR2 SVGAGI. As DNA, the CDR3 is TGTGCCAGCAGTTCCCCGACAGGAAATAGCAATCAGCCCCAGCATTTT. Translated: CASSSPTGNSNQPQHF.

DNA of the CDR3: TGTGCCAGCAGTTTAGGTACGCGATGGGGAGATACGCAGTATTTT. Its protein product is CASSLGTRWGDTQYF. The rearrangement links TRBV12-3 or TRBV12-4 to TRBJ2-3; D not certain. V gave up 1 base and J gave up 5 bases, with 13 bases separating them. CDR3 size: 15 residues.

This clonotype was found many times. V is TRBV12-3 or TRBV12-4 and J is TRBJ2-1, with TRBD2 matching over 13 bases. The V segment lost 5 bases and the J segment 6 bases; nucleotides outside the gene matches: 4. The CDR3 runs to 15 residues. The CDR3 DNA reads as TGTGCCAGCAGTCACCGACTAGCGGGAGGCAATGAGCAGTTCTTC. Protein sequence: CASSHRLAGGNEQFF.

The rearrangement links TRBV27 to TRBJ2-5; 10 nucleotides agree with TRBD2. Germline values: CDR1 MNHEY, CDR2 SMNVEV (reference sequence). The V and J ends lost 5 bases and 1 base, in that order; junction bases with no gene match: 4. The CDR3 is 15 amino acids. CDR3 DNA: TGTGCCAGCAGTCGTATAGCGGGAGGCCAAGAGACCCAGTACTTC. Its protein is CASSRIAGGQETQYF.